These 12 T cell receptor beta chains originate from one sample sequenced in a study of T cell repertoires in aging, cancer and after chemotherapy. Rearranged V-D-J TRB sequences were amplified with a mixed TRB-A/B primer pool. Via MiXCR, TCRdb re-called the multiplex PCR reads, giving one row per CDR3 protein. Here the sample spans under 3,000 distinct CDR3 sequences, approximately 52% being singletons. TCR beta rearrangements were amplified from peripheral blood genomic DNA. Sequenced input: blood. These receptors were collected from a human donor with a blood cancer. The donor label of this sample is uncertain.

In this sample, this clonotype turned up once. The rearrangement joins TRBV7-9 to TRBJ2-1, with 7 positions matching TRBD2. This CDR3 spans 15 amino acids. V was pared by 3 bases and J by 7 bases, with 9 bases of the junction left unmatched. CDR1 SEHNR and CDR2 FQNEAQ come from the germline V gene (reference sequence). The CDR3 spells CASSLLASGLNEQFF. The DNA for the CDR3 is TGTGCCAGCAGCTTGTTGGCTAGCGGTCTGAATGAGCAGTTCTTC.

The V gene is TRBV11-1, the J gene TRBJ1-1, with TRBD1 identical over 8 bases. CDR3 size: 12 residues. CDR1 and CDR2 (germline): SGHAT, FQDESV (reference sequence). The V and J ends lost 3 bases and 8 bases, in that order; junction bases with no gene match: 2. CDR3 in DNA: TGTGCCAGCAGCTTTCGGACAGGGGAAGCTTTCTTT. Translating gives CASSFRTGEAFF.

On this clonotype itself: A junction boundary mismatches the germline segment, possibly from a read error. The chain couples TRBV4-2 to TRBJ1-1; D is unresolved. Germline V gene lookup returns CDR1 LGHNA and CDR2 YNFKEQ. The CDR3 covers 14 residues. The chain's CDR3 is CASSLAGQATEAFF. The CDR3 DNA follows: TGCGCCAGCAGCCTCGCCGGCCAGGCTACTGAAGCTTTCTTT.

This clonotype was seen a handful of times. The CDR3 reads CASTLQASTEAFF. CDR3 DNA sequence: TGTGCCAGCACCCTGCAGGCGAGCACTGAAGCTTTCTTT. The chain carries TRBV12-3 or TRBV12-4 and TRBJ1-1, with D hard to call. Trimming removed 7 bases from V and 4 bases from J, with 13 bases in between. CDR3 length: 13 amino acids.

This sequence joins TRBV29-1 and TRBJ1-4; D uncertain. Germline loops: CDR1 SQVTM, CDR2 ANQGSEA. CDR3 size: 13 residues. Trimming removed 6 bases from V and 8 bases from J, with 16 bases in between. The CDR3 region has the DNA TGCAGCGTACTGAACCAGGATGGGGAAAAACTGTTTTTT. Its translation: CSVLNQDGEKLFF.

This clonotype was recorded a few times. The genes are TRBV11-1 and TRBJ2-3; the D is unclear. Germline V gene data show CDR1 as SGHAT and CDR2 as FQDESV (reference sequence). The V and J ends lost 5 bases and 2 bases respectively, with 5 bases between them. This CDR3 spans 12 amino acids. The CDR3 sequence is CASSLNTDTQYF. The CDR3 DNA is TGTGCCAGCAGCCTCAACACAGATACGCAGTATTTT.

This clonotype was observed a few times. The gene calls are TRBV19 and TRBJ2-3; TRBD1 or TRBD2 may be the D gene (5 bases each). Germline loops: CDR1 LNHDA, CDR2 SQIVND (reference sequence). V lost 6 bases and J 1 base, leaving 14 bases between the germline ends. The CDR3 spans 15 residues. In nucleotides, the CDR3 is TGTGCCAGTAGCCCCAGGGCTAGCCGCACAGATACGCAGTATTTT. It codes for CASSPRASRTDTQYF. The full variable domain, in which reference TRBV19 and TRBJ2-3 provide the parts outside the CDR3, is DGGITQSPKYLFRKEGQNVTLSCEQNLNHDAMYWYRQDPGQGLRLIYYSQIVNDFQKGDIAEGYSVSREKKESFPLTVTSAQKNPTAFYLCASSPRASRTDTQYFGPGTRLTVL.

The chain is built from TRBV29-1 and TRBJ1-5, with 7 bases aligning to TRBD1. The V gene's germline CDR1 is SQVTM and CDR2 ANQGSEA. The CDR3 consists of 14 residues. Unmatched junction bases numbered 6, after V lost 7 bases and J lost 0 bases. CDR3 sequence reads: CSGRQGLSNQPQHF. In DNA form, the CDR3 reads TGCAGCGGCAGACAGGGCCTTAGCAATCAGCCCCAGCATTTT.

The V call is TRBV20-1, the J call TRBJ2-5; D ambiguous. This CDR3 has 12 amino acids. Germline loops: CDR1 DFQATT, CDR2 SNEGSKA (reference sequence). V was clipped by 2 bases and J by 5 bases, with 9 bases between them. The CDR3 loop reads CSARTSAETQYF. The CDR3 bases are TGCAGTGCTAGAACCTCTGCGGAGACCCAGTACTTC.

The J gene is TRBJ2-1, the V gene TRBV29-1, with 10 bases fitting TRBD2. This CDR3 region has 14 residues. Germline V gene sequence: CDR1 SQVTM, CDR2 ANQGSEA. J was trimmed by 8 bases and V by 4 bases; bases with no gene match: 8. CDR3 sequence: CSVAGTSALDEQFF. CDR3 nucleotide sequence: TGCAGCGTTGCCGGGACTAGCGCCCTTGATGAGCAGTTCTTC.

This clonotype turned up a few times. The chain couples TRBV5-1 to TRBJ1-2, with a weak D call TRBD1 (5 bases). V was clipped by 4 bases and J by 7 bases, with 20 bases between them. The germline V gene encodes CDR1 SGHRS and CDR2 YFSETQ. There are 15 residues in the CDR3. CDR3 nucleotide sequence: TGCGCCAGCAGCCTGGTGGTCCAGGGCACGGGTGGCTACACCTTC. Its translation: CASSLVVQGTGGYTF.

The chain uses TRBV6-5 and TRBJ1-2; no reliable D call. The CDR3 extends over 12 amino acids. V lost 5 bases, J lost 6 bases, and 10 bases lay in between. Germline assignment: CDR1 MNHEY and CDR2 SVGAGI. The CDR3 coding sequence is TGTGCCAGCAGTCAATACTTTGATGGCTACACCTTC. Translating gives CASSQYFDGYTF.